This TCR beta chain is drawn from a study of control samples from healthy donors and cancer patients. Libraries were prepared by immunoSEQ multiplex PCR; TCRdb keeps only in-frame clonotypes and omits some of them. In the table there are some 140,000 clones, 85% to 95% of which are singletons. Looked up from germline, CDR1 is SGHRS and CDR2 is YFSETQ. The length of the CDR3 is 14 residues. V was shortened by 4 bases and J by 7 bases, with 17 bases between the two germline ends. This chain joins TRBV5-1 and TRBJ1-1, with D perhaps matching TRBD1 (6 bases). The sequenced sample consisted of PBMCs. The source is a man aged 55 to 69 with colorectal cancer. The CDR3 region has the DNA TGCGCCAGCAGCCCCGGGGGGGGCCGGGGTGAAGCTTTCTTT. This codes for CASSPGGGRGEAFF.